This is a list of T cell receptor beta chains from one sample in a study of radiotherapy plus CTLA-4 blockade in lung cancer. Clones were sequenced by immunoSEQ multiplex PCR, and TCRdb holds only the in-frame ones, with some missing. The repertoire holds tens of thousands of clones, with around 75% as singletons. The material sequenced was peripheral blood, taken from a patient treated with radiotherapy plus ipilimumab. These receptor sequences come from a human donor with non-small cell lung cancer who had stable disease on radiotherapy plus ipilimumab. The CDR3 runs from the conserved cysteine through the conserved F or W. D genes are given only for firm matches. Clone sizes are given selectively: once, few, many, or a class where the clone is expanded.

J gene: TRBJ2-3
clone size: NA
D gene: TRBD2
V gene: TRBV5-1
CDR3 protein: CASSLVGLAASDTQYF
CDR3 DNA: TGCGCCAGCAGCTTGGTAGGACTAGCGGCGTCAGATACGCAGTATTTT

J gene: TRBJ2-6
clone size: once
D gene: NA
V gene: TRBV29-1
CDR3 protein: CSVGEIVANVLTF
CDR3 DNA: TGCAGCGTTGGGGAGATAGTAGCCAACGTCCTGACTTTC

J gene: TRBJ2-1
clone size: NA
D gene: NA
V gene: TRBV10-2
CDR3 protein: CASSESRAGYNEQFF
CDR3 DNA: TGCGCCAGCAGTGAGTCGAGGGCCGGCTACAATGAGCAGTTCTTC

J gene: TRBJ2-1
clone size: few
D gene: NA
V gene: TRBV5-1
CDR3 protein: CASSLSRFGGKSSYNEQFF
CDR3 DNA: TGCGCCAGCAGCTTATCGAGGTTTGGGGGGAAGAGCTCCTACAATGAGCAGTTCTTC

J gene: TRBJ2-1
clone size: NA
D gene: NA
V gene: TRBV11-2
CDR3 protein: CASSHRGLGQFF
CDR3 DNA: TGTGCCAGCAGCCACAGGGGACTAGGGCAGTTCTTC

J gene: TRBJ2-2
clone size: few
D gene: TRBD2
V gene: TRBV29-1
CDR3 protein: CSVELAGINTGELFF
CDR3 DNA: TGCAGCGTTGAACTAGCGGGAATTAACACCGGGGAGCTGTTTTTT

J gene: TRBJ2-5
clone size: once
D gene: TRBD1
V gene: TRBV11-2
CDR3 protein: CASSFGTLQGGQETQYF
CDR3 DNA: TGTGCCAGCAGCTTCGGCACGCTACAGGGGGGCCAAGAGACCCAGTACTTC

J gene: TRBJ2-5
clone size: NA
D gene: NA
V gene: TRBV7-9
CDR3 protein: CASSSRRPGRQETQYF
CDR3 DNA: TGTGCCAGCAGCTCGAGACGTCCAGGGAGGCAAGAGACCCAGTACTTC

J gene: TRBJ2-7
clone size: NA
D gene: TRBD1
V gene: TRBV15
CDR3 protein: CATSRAGTGGEQYF
CDR3 DNA: TGTGCCACCAGCAGAGCCGGGACAGGCGGCGAGCAGTACTTC

J gene: TRBJ1-2
clone size: NA
D gene: TRBD1
V gene: TRBV5-1
CDR3 protein: CASSLGQGARYTF
CDR3 DNA: TGCGCCAGCAGCTTGGGACAGGGGGCGAGGTACACCTTC

J gene: TRBJ2-5
clone size: NA
D gene: NA
V gene: TRBV29-1
CDR3 protein: CSVKGGETQYF
CDR3 DNA: TGCAGCGTTAAGGGGGGGGAGACCCAGTACTTC

J gene: TRBJ2-5
clone size: NA
D gene: TRBD2
V gene: TRBV5-1
CDR3 protein: CASSVSGGAFETQYF
CDR3 DNA: TGCGCCAGCAGCGTTAGCGGGGGGGCCTTTGAGACCCAGTACTTC

J gene: TRBJ1-4
clone size: NA
D gene: TRBD1
V gene: TRBV6-6
CDR3 protein: CASIEGQGKEKLFF
CDR3 DNA: TGTGCCAGCATCGAGGGACAGGGGAAGGAAAAACTGTTTTTT

J gene: TRBJ2-3
clone size: NA
D gene: TRBD1
V gene: TRBV18
CDR3 protein: CASSPLQGKDTQYF
CDR3 DNA: TGTGCCAGCTCACCACTACAGGGGAAAGATACGCAGTATTTT

J gene: TRBJ2-5
clone size: NA
D gene: NA
V gene: TRBV30
CDR3 protein: CASTGSGETQYF
CDR3 DNA: TGTGCCAGTACAGGGTCAGGGGAGACCCAGTACTTC

J gene: TRBJ1-1
clone size: NA
D gene: TRBD1
V gene: TRBV30
CDR3 protein: CACDRAGHGTEAFF
CDR3 DNA: TGTGCCTGTGACAGGGCTGGTCACGGCACTGAAGCTTTCTTT

J gene: TRBJ2-4
clone size: NA
D gene: TRBD2
V gene: TRBV19
CDR3 protein: CASSQRTSGGAGVQYF
CDR3 DNA: TGTGCCAGTAGTCAACGGACTAGCGGGGGGGCCGGAGTTCAGTACTTC

J gene: TRBJ2-3
clone size: medium-sized
D gene: TRBD2
V gene: TRBV9
CDR3 protein: CASSVREVGLYTDTQYF
CDR3 DNA: TGTGCCAGCAGCGTACGGGAGGTAGGACTCTACACAGATACGCAGTATTTT

J gene: TRBJ2-2
clone size: NA
D gene: NA
V gene: TRBV27
CDR3 protein: CASSPKSGYTGELFF
CDR3 DNA: TGTGCCAGCAGTCCAAAGTCAGGATACACCGGGGAGCTGTTTTTT

J gene: TRBJ1-2
clone size: NA
D gene: NA
V gene: TRBV7-2
CDR3 protein: CASSFSSGGANYGYTF
CDR3 DNA: TGTGCCAGCAGCTTTTCTTCCGGGGGAGCTAACTATGGCTACACCTTC

J gene: TRBJ1-2
clone size: NA
D gene: TRBD1
V gene: TRBV28
CDR3 protein: CASRKQGNHYGYTF
CDR3 DNA: TGTGCCAGCAGAAAACAGGGGAATCACTATGGCTACACCTTC

J gene: TRBJ2-7
clone size: few
D gene: TRBD1
V gene: TRBV7-3
CDR3 protein: CASVSGVYYPGQAVYEQYF
CDR3 DNA: TGTGCCAGCGTTTCGGGGGTGTACTACCCGGGACAGGCGGTATACGAGCAGTACTTC

J gene: TRBJ2-5
clone size: NA
D gene: TRBD1
V gene: TRBV10-3
CDR3 protein: CANSDRVGETQYF
CDR3 DNA: TGTGCCAACTCGGACAGGGTAGGGGAGACCCAGTACTTC

J gene: TRBJ2-1
clone size: NA
D gene: NA
V gene: TRBV7-7
CDR3 protein: CASSLAQGSYNEQFF
CDR3 DNA: TGTGCCAGCAGCTTAGCCCAGGGCTCCTACAATGAGCAGTTCTTC

J gene: TRBJ1-3
clone size: few
D gene: NA
V gene: TRBV19
CDR3 protein: CASSGLKGLTSGNTIYF
CDR3 DNA: TGTGCCAGTAGCGGGTTAAAGGGACTCACCTCTGGAAACACCATATATTTT

J gene: TRBJ1-2
clone size: NA
D gene: NA
V gene: TRBV4-1
CDR3 protein: CASSQDQARDSYGYTF
CDR3 DNA: TGCGCCAGCAGCCAAGATCAGGCTAGGGACTCCTATGGCTACACCTTC

J gene: TRBJ2-7
clone size: NA
D gene: NA
V gene: TRBV30
CDR3 protein: CAWSVGVRRGFEQYF
CDR3 DNA: TGTGCCTGGAGTGTCGGAGTACGGAGGGGCTTCGAGCAGTACTTC